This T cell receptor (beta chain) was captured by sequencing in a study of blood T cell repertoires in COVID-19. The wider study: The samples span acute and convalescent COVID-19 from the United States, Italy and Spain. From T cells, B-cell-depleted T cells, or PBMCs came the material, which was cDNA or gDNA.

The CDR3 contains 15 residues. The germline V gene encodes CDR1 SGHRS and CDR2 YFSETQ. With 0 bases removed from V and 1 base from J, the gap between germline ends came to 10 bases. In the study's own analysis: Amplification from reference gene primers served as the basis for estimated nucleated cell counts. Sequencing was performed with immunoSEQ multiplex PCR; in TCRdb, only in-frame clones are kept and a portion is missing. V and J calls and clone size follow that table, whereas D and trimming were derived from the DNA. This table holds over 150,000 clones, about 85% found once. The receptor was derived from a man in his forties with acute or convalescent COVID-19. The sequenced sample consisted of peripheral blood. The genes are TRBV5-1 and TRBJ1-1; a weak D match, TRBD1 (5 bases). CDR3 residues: CASSLEGGQNTEAFF. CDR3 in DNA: TGCGCCAGCAGCTTGGAGGGCGGACAGAACACTGAAGCTTTCTTT.